Listed below are T cell receptor beta chains from one sample, sequenced in a study of T cell repertoires in cytomegalovirus infection. Antigens of these TCRs are unknown. TCRdb processed the reads anew with MiXCR; each CDR3 protein has one entry. This sample has 550,000 to 850,000 distinct CDR3 sequences, with about 30% found just once. The specimen comprised cultured PBMCs, sampled from culture after CMV antigen stimulation. The receptor set was obtained from a human donor in good health (CMV status not recorded). Some clones in this sample may be carry-over from other donors' samples. CDR3s include the opening cysteine and the closing phenylalanine or tryptophan. D genes are given only for firm matches. A row's size may be missing; if present it is once, few, many or a size class.

size: -
J: TRBJ1-5
V: TRBV27
D: -
DNA: TGTGCCAGCAGTTTCCAATACAATCAGCCCCAGCATTTT
CDR3: CASSFQYNQPQHF

size: -
J: TRBJ2-3
V: TRBV7-9
D: -
DNA: TGTGTCAGCAGCTTAGAAAGGGACCCCACGTACGATACGCAGTATTTT
CDR3: CVSSLERDPTYDTQYF

size: few
J: TRBJ2-2
V: TRBV7-2
D: TRBD1
DNA: TGTGCCAGCAGAACCGACAGGGGGAGTTCCGGGGAGCTGTTTTTT
CDR3: CASRTDRGSSGELFF

size: few
J: TRBJ2-5
V: TRBV12-3/TRBV12-4
D: TRBD1
DNA: TGTGCCAGCAGCCGAGACAGGGTCAGGAAAGAGACCCAGTACTTC
CDR3: CASSRDRVRKETQYF

size: -
J: TRBJ1-2
V: TRBV24-1
D: -
DNA: TGTGCCAATTTGGGGGTCAGCAGTCTTAACTATGGCTACACCTTC
CDR3: CANLGVSSLNYGYTF

size: -
J: TRBJ2-2
V: TRBV5-5
D: TRBD1
DNA: TGTGCCAGCAGTAACAGGGGAATAGCCGGGGAGCTGTTTTTT
CDR3: CASSNRGIAGELFF

size: -
J: TRBJ2-5
V: TRBV6-1
D: -
DNA: TGTGCCAGCAGTACTTGGGACGCCCCAGACCAGTACTTC
CDR3: CASSTWDAPDQYF

size: few
J: TRBJ1-3
V: TRBV12-3/TRBV12-4
D: -
DNA: TGTGCCAGCAGTTCCGGACAGAGTGGAAACACCATATATTTT
CDR3: CASSSGQSGNTIYF

size: -
J: TRBJ1-6
V: TRBV10-3
D: TRBD1
DNA: TGTGCCACCCAGAGGACAGGGGGCGATTCACCCCTCCACTTT
CDR3: CATQRTGGDSPLHF

size: -
J: TRBJ2-3
V: TRBV29-1
D: -
DNA: TGCAGCGTGGCCTGGTGGGGGGCAGATACGCAGTATTTT
CDR3: CSVAWWGADTQYF

size: few
J: TRBJ1-2
V: TRBV7-2
D: -
DNA: TGTGCCAGCAGCTTATGGGCAGGACCCAGTAACTATGGCTACACCTTC
CDR3: CASSLWAGPSNYGYTF

size: -
J: TRBJ1-2
V: TRBV6-2/TRBV6-3
D: TRBD1
DNA: TGTGCCAGCAGTGATCCCGGGACAGGGGATGGCTACACCTTC
CDR3: CASSDPGTGDGYTF

size: -
J: TRBJ2-7
V: TRBV7-9
D: TRBD1
DNA: TGTGCCAGCAGCTCCGGGAAGGGGGCGCAGACCTACGAGCAGTACTTC
CDR3: CASSSGKGAQTYEQYF

size: -
J: TRBJ1-1
V: TRBV5-4
D: TRBD1
DNA: TGTGCCAGCAGCTTGGACAGGGGGCTGGGCACTGAAGCTTTCTTT
CDR3: CASSLDRGLGTEAFF

size: -
J: TRBJ2-3
V: TRBV7-2
D: -
DNA: TGTGCCAGCAGCTCACAGGGCCTCAGCATAGATACGCAGTATTTT
CDR3: CASSSQGLSIDTQYF

size: -
J: TRBJ1-2
V: TRBV5-1
D: -
DNA: TGCGCCAGCAGCTTGGATGGGGCTGGCTACACCTTC
CDR3: CASSLDGAGYTF

size: -
J: TRBJ2-1
V: TRBV4-1
D: TRBD2
DNA: TGCGCCAGCAGCACTCAAAGCGGGAGCTCCTACAATGAGCAGTTCTTC
CDR3: CASSTQSGSSYNEQFF

size: few
J: TRBJ2-7
V: TRBV11-2
D: -
DNA: TGTGCCAGCAGCTCGGACTTCTACGAGCAGTACTTC
CDR3: CASSSDFYEQYF

size: few
J: TRBJ1-1
V: TRBV12-3/TRBV12-4
D: -
DNA: TGTGCCAGCAGCTCACTTAGGGGGGACAACACTGAAGCTTTCTTT
CDR3: CASSSLRGDNTEAFF

size: many
J: TRBJ2-7
V: TRBV7-2
D: -
DNA: TGTGCCAGCAGCTCCACCAGGGGCTACGAGCAGTACTTC
CDR3: CASSSTRGYEQYF

size: few
J: TRBJ2-6
V: TRBV4-2
D: -
DNA: TGTGCCAGCAGCCAAGCCGGGACAAGCTCTGGGGCCAACGTCCTGACTTTC
CDR3: CASSQAGTSSGANVLTF

size: once
J: TRBJ1-6
V: TRBV6-6
D: -
DNA: TGTGCCAGCAGTAATCCGGGACACCAAGCCTCACCCCTCCACTTT
CDR3: CASSNPGHQASPLHF

size: -
J: TRBJ1-5
V: TRBV5-5
D: -
DNA: TGTGCCAGCTCGAGGGGGATCGGGGATAGCAATCAGCCCCAGCATTTT
CDR3: CASSRGIGDSNQPQHF

size: -
J: TRBJ2-7
V: TRBV5-4
D: -
DNA: TGTGCCAGCATGTCGGATCCCGCGTCCTACGAGCAGTACTTC
CDR3: CASMSDPASYEQYF

size: -
J: TRBJ1-6
V: TRBV12-3/TRBV12-4
D: -
DNA: TGTGCCAGCAGTTCCTCAAGGACGACGAATTCACCCCTCCACTTT
CDR3: CASSSSRTTNSPLHF

size: few
J: TRBJ1-6
V: TRBV4-3
D: -
DNA: TGCGCCAGCAGCCAAGTCAGGGGTGGTAGGGGTTCACCCCTCCACTTT
CDR3: CASSQVRGGRGSPLHF

size: few
J: TRBJ2-1
V: TRBV6-2/TRBV6-3
D: -
DNA: TGTGCCAGCAGTTACTCGACAGGCGACTCCTACAATGAGCAGTTCTTC
CDR3: CASSYSTGDSYNEQFF

size: -
J: TRBJ1-5
V: TRBV10-2
D: TRBD1
DNA: TGCGCCACCGGACAGGATGGGGACCAGCCCCAGCATTTT
CDR3: CATGQDGDQPQHF

size: few
J: TRBJ1-1
V: TRBV7-2
D: TRBD1
DNA: TGTGCCAGCAGCACAGACAGGGTAGGAAACACTGAAGCTTTCTTT
CDR3: CASSTDRVGNTEAFF

size: few
J: TRBJ2-7
V: TRBV10-3
D: TRBD2
DNA: TGTGCCAGTGGACTAGCGGGGGGAATTTACGAGCAGTACTTC
CDR3: CASGLAGGIYEQYF

size: -
J: TRBJ2-2
V: TRBV7-9
D: -
DNA: TGTGCCAGCAGCTTCGACGTCCGGGGCGGGGAGCTGTTTTTT
CDR3: CASSFDVRGGELFF

size: -
J: TRBJ2-2
V: TRBV19
D: TRBD2
DNA: TGTGCCAGTCGGCCGGCTAGCGGCTCCATAACGGGGACCGGGGAGCTGTTTTTT
CDR3: CASRPASGSITGTGELFF

size: -
J: TRBJ1-5
V: TRBV6-6
D: -
DNA: TGTGCCAGCACCAAAGGCTTTGAGGGGAATCAGCCCCAGCATTTT
CDR3: CASTKGFEGNQPQHF

size: -
J: TRBJ2-6
V: TRBV5-6
D: -
DNA: TGTGCCAGCAGCTTGGTCGGGGGTGCTACTGGGGCCAACGTCCTGACTTTC
CDR3: CASSLVGGATGANVLTF

size: -
J: TRBJ2-3
V: TRBV6-5
D: -
DNA: TGTGCCAGCAGTTACTTCGGGGGCTCGAGAACGGAAGATACGCAGTATTTT
CDR3: CASSYFGGSRTEDTQYF

size: -
J: TRBJ1-5
V: TRBV12-3/TRBV12-4
D: -
DNA: TGTGCCAGCAGTCCCTCGGGGTCAGGCAATCAGCCCCAGCATTTT
CDR3: CASSPSGSGNQPQHF

size: few
J: TRBJ2-3
V: TRBV5-1
D: -
DNA: TGCGCCAGCAGCCCGACCCTAGGTTCCCAGGGCACAGATACGCAGTATTTT
CDR3: CASSPTLGSQGTDTQYF

size: -
J: TRBJ2-1
V: TRBV7-2
D: -
DNA: TGTGCCAGCAGCTTTATCGGCCTGTCTGGCTACAATGAGCAGTTCTTC
CDR3: CASSFIGLSGYNEQFF

size: many
J: TRBJ2-1
V: TRBV12-3/TRBV12-4
D: -
DNA: TGTGCCAGCAGTGGCGACTACGGCTCCTACAATGAGCAGTTCTTC
CDR3: CASSGDYGSYNEQFF

size: -
J: TRBJ2-7
V: TRBV7-9
D: -
DNA: TGTGCCAGCAGCTCCCAAGGGGGAGCCTACGAGCAGTACTTC
CDR3: CASSSQGGAYEQYF

size: few
J: TRBJ1-1
V: TRBV6-6
D: TRBD1
DNA: TGTGCCAGCAGTTCGAACAGGGGAGGAAACACTGAAGCTTTCTTT
CDR3: CASSSNRGGNTEAFF

size: few
J: TRBJ2-7
V: TRBV4-1
D: -
DNA: TGCGCCAGCAGCCAAGAAAGTCTGGGGACCTACGAGCAGTACTTC
CDR3: CASSQESLGTYEQYF

size: many
J: TRBJ1-4
V: TRBV7-8
D: TRBD1
DNA: TGTGCCAGCAGCTCGACAGGGTTCCAGGAAAAACTGTTTTTT
CDR3: CASSSTGFQEKLFF

size: -
J: TRBJ1-2
V: TRBV7-9
D: -
DNA: TGTGCCAGCAGCTTTGAAGAAGGAATTAATGGCTACACCTTC
CDR3: CASSFEEGINGYTF

size: few
J: TRBJ2-1
V: TRBV6-2/TRBV6-3
D: -
DNA: TGTGCCAGCAGTTACCGTAATTATGAGCAGTTCTTC
CDR3: CASSYRNYEQFF

size: -
J: TRBJ2-7
V: TRBV7-2
D: -
DNA: TGTGCCAGCAGCTTAGATTGGGGTAAAGTCTACGAGCAGTACTTC
CDR3: CASSLDWGKVYEQYF

size: -
J: TRBJ1-2
V: TRBV4-1
D: TRBD1
DNA: TGCGCCAGCAGCCGCAACCCCGGGACAGGGGGCCAGAACTATGGCTACACCTTC
CDR3: CASSRNPGTGGQNYGYTF

size: few
J: TRBJ2-3
V: TRBV5-6
D: -
DNA: TGTGCCAGCAGCTTTCAGCGCCGGACAGATACGCAGTATTTT
CDR3: CASSFQRRTDTQYF